These 32 T cell receptor beta chains came from one sample sequenced in a study of cytomegalovirus exposure and HLA in healthy donors. PCR involved 60 Vbeta and 13 Jbeta primers. Data came from immunoSEQ multiplex PCR; TCRdb stores just in-frame clones and leaves some out. Found here are around 150,000 clones, approximately 81% of them singletons; the top ten hold more than 2%. Input material: PBMCs. The source is a young man in good health and CMV-seropositive.

The genes are TRBV6-6 and TRBJ1-2; D is undetermined. V was trimmed by 4 bases and J by 4 bases, leaving 13 bases between them. The germline V gene encodes CDR1 MNHNY and CDR2 SVGAGI (reference sequence). This CDR3 has 14 residues. Here the CDR3 DNA reads TGTGCCAGCAGTTCCAACCTTGATAGCTATGGCTACACCTTC. Its translation is CASSSNLDSYGYTF.

The chain employs TRBV5-1 and TRBJ2-3; 9 bases agree with TRBD2. The germline CDR1 and CDR2 sequences are SGHRS and YFSETQ. The CDR3 is 16 residues long. J lost 4 bases, V lost 4 bases, and 10 bases had no gene match. CDR3 amino acids: CASSPGKAGGPDTQYF. The CDR3 DNA sequence: TGCGCCAGCAGCCCCGGAAAAGCGGGGGGCCCAGATACGCAGTATTTT.

This clone has a single count. The rearrangement uses TRBV5-6 and TRBJ2-7; 13 nucleotides agree with TRBD2. Germline V lookup: CDR1 SGHDT, CDR2 YYEEEE. The CDR3 length is 19 residues. The ends lost 3 bases at V and 3 bases at J; junction bases unmatched: 15. The DNA of the CDR3 is TGTGCCAGCAGCTGGAGGGAAGATTGGACTAGCGGGGGTGTCTACGAGCAGTACTTC. This sequence encodes CASSWREDWTSGGVYEQYF.

Notes on this clone: A read error may produce the germline difference seen at one junction end. This chain uses TRBV6-1 with TRBJ2-4; TRBD1 might be the D (6 bases). The CDR3 totals 16 residues. The V gene's germline CDR1 is MNHNS and CDR2 SASEGT. For the CDR3, the DNA is TGTGCCAGCAGTGAAGGGCAGGGGAACGCCAAAAACAGTCAGTACTTC. Its translation: CASSEGQGNAKNSQYF.

To note about this clone: The junction differs from germline at one of its ends, possibly a read error. The V call is TRBV29-1, the J call TRBJ1-1; a possible D gene is TRBD1 (5 bases). The CDR3 is 13 residues long. Germline V gives CDR1 SQVTM, CDR2 ANQGSEA. CDR3 sequence: CSAERQGGTEAFF. The DNA for the CDR3 is TGCAGCGCTGAAAGGCAGGGAGGTACTGAAGCTTTCTTT. Combining the CDR3 with reference TRBV29-1 and TRBJ1-1 gives the whole variable domain SAVISQKPSRDICQRGTSLTIQCQVDSQVTMMFWYRQQPGQSLTLIATANQGSEATYESGFVIDKFPISRPNLTFSTLTVSNMSPEDSSIYLCSAERQGGTEAFFGQGTRLTVV.

The chain combines TRBV5-4 with TRBJ2-5, with TRBD2 matching over 15 bases. The J call is doubtful: the DNA matches TRBJ2-7 better. CDR1 and CDR2 (germline): SGHNT, YYREEE (reference sequence). The CDR3 spans 18 residues. The chain's CDR3 is CASSWMGLAGGPPHEQYF. CDR3 coding DNA: TGTGCCAGCAGCTGGATGGGACTAGCGGGGGGTCCTCCACACGAGCAGTACTTC.

The chain carries TRBV7-2 and TRBJ1-5; 10 positions match TRBD1. The length of the CDR3 is 17 residues. Germline assignment: CDR1 SGHTA and CDR2 FQGNSA. J lost 0 bases, V lost 5 bases, and 7 bases had no gene match. CDR3 amino acids: CASSPIRTGGSNQPQHF. CDR3 nucleotides: TGTGCCAGCAGCCCAATCAGGACAGGGGGTAGCAATCAGCCCCAGCATTTT.

The chain employs TRBV11-1 and TRBJ2-1, with TRBD1 identical over 10 bases. Trimming at V came to 3 bases and at J to 5 bases, leaving 4 bases not matched to a gene. The CDR3 runs 15 residues. Looked up from germline, CDR1 is SGHAT and CDR2 is FQDESV (reference sequence). The CDR3 coding sequence is TGTGCCAGCAGCTTCGGGACAGGGGTACACAATGAGCAGTTCTTC. Amino acid sequence: CASSFGTGVHNEQFF.

The chain links TRBV11-2 to TRBJ2-1; 7 nucleotides align to TRBD2. J was trimmed by 8 bases and V by 5 bases; bases with no gene match: 18. The CDR3 has 17 residues. Looked up from germline, CDR1 is SGHAT and CDR2 is FQNNGV. CDR3 in DNA: TGTGCCAGCAGCGCCACTAGCGAGAAGCGGTCTTGGGATGAGCAGTTCTTC. It encodes CASSATSEKRSWDEQFF.

The V gene is TRBV18, the J gene TRBJ1-1; D is unresolved. Per germline, CDR1 KGHSH and CDR2 LQKENI. The V end lost 2 bases, the J end lost 7 bases, and 8 bases lay between the germline ends. The CDR3 spans 12 residues. The CDR3 DNA reads as TGTGCCAGCTCACCAGACACGGATGAAGCTTTCTTT. This sequence encodes CASSPDTDEAFF.

The chain combines TRBV11-1 with TRBJ1-2; 7 nucleotides agree with TRBD1. The germline V gene has CDR1 SGHAT and CDR2 FQDESV (reference sequence). Trimming removed 4 bases from V and 5 bases from J; junction bases left unmatched: 10. This CDR3 spans 15 amino acids. The CDR3 here is CASSYGQEGHYGYTF. In DNA form, the CDR3 reads TGTGCCAGCAGCTACGGACAGGAAGGTCATTATGGCTACACCTTC.

The V call is TRBV30, the J call TRBJ2-7; D ambiguous. Germline-derived CDR1 and CDR2 are GTSNPN and SVGIG (reference sequence). CDR3 length equals 13 residues. V was clipped by 2 bases and J by 3 bases, with 11 bases between them. CDR3 nucleotide sequence: TGTGCCTGGAGTCTCCAGGTAGGCTACGAGCAGTACTTC. Translating gives CAWSLQVGYEQYF.

In the case of this clone: The junction departs from germline at one end; a sequencing error may be responsible. Other DNA sequences in this sample translate to the same CDR3. This rearrangement joins TRBV11-3 to TRBJ2-3; perhaps TRBD2 as D (5 bases). This CDR3 is built from 14 residues. Germline V gene lookup returns CDR1 SGHNT and CDR2 YENEEA. The CDR3 sequence: CASSLDSATDTQYF. The CDR3 bases are TGCGCCAGCAGCTTAGATAGCGCCACAGATACGCAGTATTTT.

This chain joins TRBV27 and TRBJ2-3; 8 bases align to TRBD1. The CDR3 contains 13 residues. The junction had 10 bases not matched to a gene; V was cut back by 9 bases and J by 8 bases. Per germline, CDR1 MNHEY and CDR2 SMNVEV (reference sequence). The CDR3 sequence: CASGTGPSGTQYF. The DNA for the CDR3 is TGTGCCAGTGGGACAGGACCTTCTGGTACGCAGTATTTT.

The chain has TRBV5-1 and TRBJ1-5, with no clear D. Germline lookup yields CDR1 SGHRS and CDR2 YFSETQ. Trimming removed 2 bases from V and 0 bases from J, with 9 bases in between. The CDR3 sequence is 15 residues long. For the CDR3, the DNA is TGCGCCAGCAGCTTAGAGGGTAATAGCAATCAGCCCCAGCATTTT. It specifies CASSLEGNSNQPQHF. The full variable domain, rest sourced from reference TRBV5-1 and TRBJ1-5, is KAGVTQTPRYLIKTRGQQVTLSCSPISGHRSVSWYQQTPGQGLQFLFEYFSETQRNKGNFPGRFSGRQFSNSRSEMNVSTLELGDSALYLCASSLEGNSNQPQHFGDGTRLSIL.

The V call is TRBV19, the J call TRBJ1-5; 9 positions agree with TRBD1. In germline, CDR1 is LNHDA, CDR2 SQIVND (reference sequence). J lost 10 bases, V lost 11 bases, and 15 bases had no gene match. The CDR3 runs 14 residues. CDR3 sequence: CAAHPGQGREPQHF. In nucleotides, the CDR3 is TGTGCCGCCCATCCGGGACAGGGAAGGGAACCCCAGCATTTT.

The chain couples TRBV5-5 to TRBJ1-1; 7 bases agree with TRBD1. Germline trimming cut 4 bases from V and 4 bases from J; bases unmatched to any gene: 7. The CDR3 sequence is 14 residues long. Germline CDR1 reads SGHKS; CDR2 reads YYEKEE (reference sequence). CDR3 protein: CASSPVAGGTEAFF. The DNA of the CDR3 is TGTGCCAGCAGCCCCGTGGCAGGGGGCACTGAAGCTTTCTTT.

The V gene is TRBV7-6, the J gene TRBJ2-1, with 8 bases aligning to TRBD2. The ends lost 5 bases at V and 7 bases at J; junction bases unmatched: 4. The CDR3 runs to 13 residues. The germline CDR1 and CDR2 sequences are SGHVS and FNYEAQ. CDR3 nucleotide sequence: TGTGCCAGCAGCCCCCAGCGGGGGAATGAGCAGTTCTTC. Protein: CASSPQRGNEQFF.

The rearrangement uses TRBV15 and TRBJ2-7; 7 bases agree with TRBD1. Losses at the gene ends were 1 base for V and 6 bases for J; bases not matched to a gene: 6. CDR1 and CDR2 from the germline V gene are LNHNV and YYDKDF (reference sequence). The CDR3 is 14 amino acids. The CDR3 DNA reads TGTGCCACCAGCAGAGGGGGACAGTTTTTCGAGCAGTACTTC. This translates into CATSRGGQFFEQYF.

This clone was seen just once. This rearrangement joins TRBV6-5 to TRBJ2-7; 7 nucleotides agree with TRBD1. Trimming took 9 bases from V and 5 from J; bases not matched to a gene: 7. Per the germline V gene, CDR1 is MNHEY and CDR2 is SVGAGI. The CDR3 is 12 residues long. The chain's CDR3 is CARIHRGHEQYF. The CDR3 nucleotides read TGTGCCAGGATTCACAGGGGTCACGAGCAGTACTTC.

The CDR3 loop is CASRISGQGNTEAFF. CDR3 sequence (DNA): TGTGCCAGTAGAATCTCGGGACAGGGGAACACTGAAGCTTTCTTT. The chain employs TRBV19 and TRBJ1-1; 9 nucleotides align to TRBD1. V was clipped by 6 bases and J by 1 base; unmatched bases: 6. The CDR3 has 15 residues. Germline lookup yields CDR1 LNHDA and CDR2 SQIVND (reference sequence).

The gene calls are TRBV19 and TRBJ1-3, with TRBD1 matching 7 bases. CDR3 length: 14 amino acids. V shed 8 bases, J shed 0 bases, and the junction held 4 bases outside the gene matches. CDR1 and CDR2 (germline): LNHDA, SQIVND (reference sequence). This chain's CDR3 is CASGDSASGNTIYF. In DNA form, the CDR3 reads TGTGCCAGTGGGGACAGCGCCTCTGGAAACACCATATATTTT.

On this clone: Mismatch with germline at one junction end may stem from a read error. This rearrangement joins TRBV6-1 to TRBJ1-1, with 7 bases fitting TRBD1. The CDR3 covers 13 residues. Looked up from germline, CDR1 is MNHNS and CDR2 is SASEGT. The CDR3 nucleotides are TGTGCCAGCAGTGAAGCTTACGACAGGGCCGCGTCCTTT. Amino acid sequence: CASSEAYDRAASF.

Comments on this clone: The sample holds other DNA sequences that translate to the same CDR3. CDR3 sequence: CASSLSSGEAYGYTF. The CDR3 coding sequence is TGTGCCAGCAGCCTAAGCTCGGGGGAGGCCTATGGCTACACCTTC. The chain carries TRBV7-2 and TRBJ1-2, with D possibly matching TRBD1 (5 bases). This CDR3 is built from 15 residues. Germline values: CDR1 SGHTA, CDR2 FQGNSA. V was clipped by 5 bases and J by 4 bases, with 17 bases between them. The whole variable domain, remainder taken from reference TRBV7-2 and TRBJ1-2, is GAGVSQSPSNKVTEKGKDVELRCDPISGHTALYWYRQSLGQGLEFLIYFQGNSAPDKSGLPSDRFSAERTGGSVSTLTIQRTQQEDSAVYLCASSLSSGEAYGYTFGSGTRLTVV.

The gene calls are TRBV15 and TRBJ2-2, with 7 bases lining up with TRBD1. CDR1 and CDR2 (germline): LNHNV, YYDKDF (reference sequence). The CDR3 sequence is 16 residues long. Trimming removed 1 base from V and 4 bases from J; junction bases left unmatched: 6. The CDR3 loop reads CATSRVGTELTGELFF. CDR3 bases: TGTGCCACCAGCAGAGTGGGGACAGAGCTCACCGGGGAGCTGTTTTTT.

This sequence joins TRBV6-6 and TRBJ1-5; 8 bases agree with TRBD1. Germline CDR1 MNHNY, CDR2 SVGAGI (reference sequence). This CDR3 is 14 amino acids long. Trimming at V came to 6 bases and at J to 15 bases, leaving 16 bases not matched to a gene. The DNA for the CDR3 is TGTGCCAGCAGCCCACCCCGGAGACAGGGGATAAGGCATTTT. Amino acids: CASSPPRRQGIRHF.

J is TRBJ2-1 and V is TRBV9; TRBD1 matches at 7 bases. Germline-derived CDR1 and CDR2 are SGDLS and YYNGEE. The CDR3 contains 15 residues. V lost 4 bases, J lost 0 bases, and 4 bases stayed unmatched. As DNA, the CDR3 is TGTGCCAGCAGCCTAGGGACAGTCTCCTACAATGAGCAGTTCTTC. It translates to CASSLGTVSYNEQFF.

The rearrangement joins TRBV6-5 to TRBJ1-1, with D perhaps matching TRBD1 (5 bases). Germline lookup yields CDR1 MNHEY and CDR2 SVGAGI. The CDR3 spans 13 residues. Trimming removed 6 bases at V and 4 bases at J, with 12 bases between. CDR3 protein: CASRLHGGTEAFF. CDR3 in DNA: TGTGCCAGCAGGTTACACGGGGGCACTGAAGCTTTCTTT.

The DNA of the CDR3 is TGTGCCTGTCGCGGGTACGGCTACACCTTC. Its translation is CACRGYGYTF. This chain links TRBV30 with TRBJ1-2; D not certain. CDR1 and CDR2 (germline): GTSNPN, SVGIG (reference sequence). The V end lost 6 bases, the J end lost 8 bases, and 10 bases lay between the germline ends. The CDR3 is 10 residues long.

This clone occurred once. The junction departs from the called germline gene at one end, perhaps through a read error. This CDR3 is also generated by other DNA sequences in the sample. The chain joins TRBV5-1 to TRBJ2-6; possible D gene TRBD1, 6 bases. Germline V gives CDR1 SGHRS, CDR2 YFSETQ. The CDR3 runs to 15 residues. CDR3 coding DNA: TGCGCCAGCAGCTATCGGACAGCTGGGGCCAACGGCCTGACTTTC. It encodes CASSYRTAGANGLTF.

CDR3: CASSSETGASYEQYF. CDR3 in DNA: TGTGCCAGCTCCTCTGAGACAGGGGCCTCCTACGAGCAGTACTTC. The rearrangement uses TRBV18 and TRBJ2-7; 8 bases are a match to TRBD1. Germline V gene sequence: CDR1 KGHSH, CDR2 LQKENI. The CDR3 extends over 15 amino acids. The V gene end was trimmed by 6 bases and the J gene end by 0 bases; junction bases not matched to a gene: 7.

This chain links TRBV11-3 with TRBJ2-7, with D uncertain. V shed 5 bases and J shed 2 bases, with 10 bases lying between them. The CDR3 has 13 residues. Germline CDR1 is SGHNT and CDR2 is YENEEA. The CDR3 DNA reads TGTGCCAGCAGCGGTCGGAGCCCCTACGAGCAGTACTTC. This gives the protein CASSGRSPYEQYF.